Following are 28 T cell receptor beta chains from one sample sequenced in a study of OX40 agonist ivuxolimab in advanced cancers. TCRdb keeps only in-frame clones here, not all; method: immunoSEQ multiplex PCR. The sample yields about 68,000 clones, 90% to 95% seen once. Specimen: CD4+ or CD8+ T cells sorted from blood, collected in a trial of the OX40 agonist ivuxolimab. The source is an adult with an advanced solid tumor such as melanoma, head and neck, liver or kidney cancer.

V usage is TRBV5-6 and J usage is TRBJ2-2, with D perhaps TRBD1 (6 bases). The CDR3 totals 16 residues. The V gene lost 1 base and the J gene lost 2 bases, with 12 bases spanning the gap. CDR1 is SGHDT and CDR2 is YYEEEE in the germline V gene. CDR3 coding DNA: TGTGCCAGCAGCTTGCAAGGGGGACGAAACACCGGGGAGCTGTTTTTT. It codes for CASSLQGGRNTGELFF.

This chain links TRBV6-6 with TRBJ2-1; D gene unclear. The CDR3 length is 16 residues. The germline gives CDR1 MNHNY, CDR2 SVGAGI (reference sequence). Trimming stripped 4 bases from V and 3 bases from J, with 16 bases between. The CDR3 here is CASSSLRGSNYNEQFF. The CDR3 coding sequence is TGTGCCAGCAGTTCCCTCCGAGGTAGCAACTACAATGAGCAGTTCTTC.

The chain employs TRBV9 and TRBJ2-1; 10 nucleotides line up with TRBD2. CDR1 SGDLS and CDR2 YYNGEE come from the germline V gene. The CDR3 is made up of 15 amino acids. J gave up 3 bases and V 3 bases, and 3 bases lay outside the gene matches. The CDR3 nucleotides are TGTGCCAGCAGCGCCGGACTAGCGGACTACAATGAGCAGTTCTTC. This translates into CASSAGLADYNEQFF.

This clone was observed a handful of times. The CDR3 sequence: CASCAGRSYEQYF. CDR3 sequence (DNA): TGTGCCAGCTGCGCCGGGAGGTCCTACGAGCAGTACTTC. This chain connects TRBV28 to TRBJ2-7; 7 bases agree with TRBD2. CDR1 is MDHEN, CDR2 SYDVKM, per germline. The ends lost 8 bases at V and 1 base at J; junction bases unmatched: 5. The CDR3 contains 13 residues.

V is TRBV7-9 and J is TRBJ2-1; D remains unclear. The CDR3 has 15 amino acids. The germline CDR1 and CDR2 sequences are SEHNR and FQNEAQ (reference sequence). V was clipped by 2 bases and J by 6 bases, with 14 bases between them. CDR3 in amino acids: CASSLPSTWANEQFF. CDR3 coding DNA: TGTGCCAGCAGCTTACCCTCTACCTGGGCCAATGAGCAGTTCTTC. Together with reference TRBV7-9 and TRBJ2-1, the CDR3 gives the full variable domain: DTGVSQNPRHKITKRGQNVTFRCDPISEHNRLYWYRQTLGQGPEFLTYFQNEAQLEKSRLLSDRFSAERPKGSFSTLEIQRTEQGDSAMYLCASSLPSTWANEQFFGPGTRLTVL.

V is TRBV9 and J is TRBJ1-4; D is possibly TRBD1 (5 bases). Germline CDR1 is SGDLS and CDR2 is YYNGEE. Trimming stripped 3 bases from V and 3 bases from J, with 9 bases between. The CDR3 has 14 residues. This chain's CDR3 is CASSGGTANEKLFF. The DNA for the CDR3 is TGTGCCAGCAGCGGTGGGACGGCTAATGAAAAACTGTTTTTT.

The V and J genes are TRBV28 and TRBJ2-5, with 7 bases lining up with TRBD2. With V trimmed by 3 bases and J by 5 bases, 12 bases remained unmatched. CDR3 length equals 16 residues. Germline V gives CDR1 MDHEN, CDR2 SYDVKM. CDR3 in DNA: TGTGCCAGCAGTTTGAGAAGTGGCGGGAGTTTGGAGACCCAGTACTTC. Protein product: CASSLRSGGSLETQYF.

V and J are TRBV5-1 and TRBJ2-7, with TRBD2 as a possible D gene (6 bases). CDR3 length: 13 amino acids. Trimming cost V 6 bases and J 6 bases, with 16 bases left between them. Germline V gives CDR1 SGHRS, CDR2 YFSETQ. The CDR3 DNA reads as TGCGCCAGCAAGATGGAGTCGCGGGGCGAGCAGTACTTC. This translates into CASKMESRGEQYF.

With respect to this clone: Other nucleotide sequences in the sample specify the same CDR3. The V and J genes are TRBV7-2 and TRBJ1-5, with 7 bases that match TRBD1. The germline CDR1 and CDR2 sequences are SGHTA and FQGNSA. Unmatched junction bases numbered 3, after V lost 6 bases and J lost 4 bases. CDR3 length equals 13 residues. CDR3 DNA: TGTGCCAGCAGAGGGACAGCGAATCAGCCCCAGCATTTT. Its translation is CASRGTANQPQHF.

CDR3 sequence (DNA): TGTGCCAGCATGCTGGGGCCGACTGGCGAGCAGTACTTC. Amino acids: CASMLGPTGEQYF. The chain recombines TRBV28 with TRBJ2-7; D is possibly TRBD1 (5 bases). V was trimmed by 7 bases and J by 6 bases, leaving 16 bases between them. Looked up from germline, CDR1 is MDHEN and CDR2 is SYDVKM. The CDR3 sequence is 13 residues long.

This clone was observed a single time. The V and J genes are TRBV29-1 and TRBJ2-1; D is undetermined. Trimming shortened V by 4 bases and J by 5 bases, and 3 bases separated the two germline ends. Germline CDR1 SQVTM, CDR2 ANQGSEA. The CDR3 contains 10 residues. The CDR3 loop reads CSVGDNEQFF. The CDR3 DNA follows: TGCAGCGTTGGCGACAATGAGCAGTTCTTC.

V and J are TRBV5-4 and TRBJ2-5; 9 bases are shared with TRBD2. Unmatched junction bases numbered 9, after V lost 4 bases and J lost 2 bases. In germline, CDR1 is SGHNT, CDR2 YYREEE (reference sequence). CDR3 length: 16 amino acids. The CDR3: CASSPNSGRRQETQYF. The DNA for the CDR3 is TGTGCCAGCAGCCCCAATAGCGGGAGACGACAAGAGACCCAGTACTTC.

The chain recombines TRBV27 with TRBJ1-6; D remains ambiguous. Between the trimmed V and J ends, which lost 5 bases and 12 bases, there was a span of 11 bases. The CDR3 has 12 residues. Germline V gives CDR1 MNHEY, CDR2 SMNVEV (reference sequence). The CDR3 loop reads CASSVQWGPLHF. The CDR3, as DNA: TGTGCCAGCAGTGTCCAGTGGGGACCCCTCCACTTT.

The chain couples TRBV7-3 to TRBJ2-1; 8 nucleotides agree with TRBD2. Trimming at V came to 2 bases and at J to 4 bases, leaving 4 bases not matched to a gene. This CDR3 comprises 15 residues. Per germline, CDR1 SGHTA and CDR2 FQGTGA. CDR3 DNA sequence: TGTGCCAGCAGCTTAGAGGCGGGAGGTTACAATGAGCAGTTCTTC. Its protein is CASSLEAGGYNEQFF.

This sequence joins TRBV14 and TRBJ2-1, with 8 positions matching TRBD2. V was clipped by 0 bases and J by 9 bases; unmatched bases: 10. CDR1 and CDR2 (germline): SGHDN, FVKESK. This CDR3 region has 16 residues. CDR3 amino acids: CASSQEDGAGAPEQFF. The CDR3 bases are TGTGCCAGCAGCCAAGAGGACGGAGCGGGAGCACCTGAGCAGTTCTTC. The full variable domain, rest sourced from reference TRBV14 and TRBJ2-1, is EAGVTQFPSHSVIEKGQTVTLRCDPISGHDNLYWYRRVMGKEIKFLLHFVKESKQDESGMPNNRFLAERTGGTYSTLKVQPAELEDSGVYFCASSQEDGAGAPEQFFGPGTRLTVL.

The CDR3 DNA reads as TGTGCCAGTAGTCTTCAGAGAGGAGATACGCAGTATTTT. Translating gives CASSLQRGDTQYF. J is TRBJ2-3 and V is TRBV19; D gene uncertain. Germline V gene sequence: CDR1 LNHDA, CDR2 SQIVND (reference sequence). This CDR3 is built from 13 residues. Deletions cut 5 bases from V and 5 bases from J, with 11 bases between.

The J gene is TRBJ1-5, the V gene TRBV29-1; no clear D gene. V gave up 1 base and J gave up 4 bases, with 11 bases separating them. Germline CDR1 SQVTM, CDR2 ANQGSEA. This CDR3 comprises 14 residues. The CDR3 protein is CSVEGRYWNQPQHF. For the CDR3, the DNA is TGCAGCGTTGAAGGCAGGTATTGGAATCAGCCCCAGCATTTT. Filled out from reference TRBV29-1 and TRBJ1-5, the complete variable domain reads SAVISQKPSRDICQRGTSLTIQCQVDSQVTMMFWYRQQPGQSLTLIATANQGSEATYESGFVIDKFPISRPNLTFSTLTVSNMSPEDSSIYLCSVEGRYWNQPQHFGDGTRLSIL.

J is TRBJ2-6 and V is TRBV15; D is ambiguous. The CDR3 has 13 residues. V was trimmed by 6 bases and J by 0 bases, leaving 3 bases between them. Germline CDR1 and CDR2: LNHNV and YYDKDF (reference sequence). CDR3 nucleotide sequence: TGTGCCACCAGTTACTCTGGGGCCAACGTCCTGACTTTC. This codes for CATSYSGANVLTF.

The rearrangement uses TRBV11-2 and TRBJ2-2; maybe TRBD1 (6 bases). The CDR3 runs to 16 residues. V was cut by 1 base and J by 0 bases, with 9 bases left in between. Germline loops: CDR1 SGHAT, CDR2 FQNNGV. In DNA form, the CDR3 reads TGTGCCAGCAGCTTAGTTGGGACACCGAACACCGGGGAGCTGTTTTTT. This gives the protein CASSLVGTPNTGELFF.

The chain couples TRBV11-2 to TRBJ1-3, with D uncertain. V gave up 0 bases and J gave up 0 bases, with 6 bases separating them. Germline-derived CDR1 and CDR2 are SGHAT and FQNNGV. This CDR3 is 15 amino acids long. The CDR3 is CASSLESGSGNTIYF. The CDR3 DNA follows: TGTGCCAGCAGCTTAGAATCCGGCTCTGGAAACACCATATATTTT.

This clone was picked up one time. This chain links TRBV18 with TRBJ2-6; D gene unclear. Germline CDR1 and CDR2: KGHSH and LQKENI. The V and J ends lost 3 bases and 0 bases respectively, with 9 bases between them. The CDR3 spans 16 residues. CDR3 protein: CASSPVRNSGANVLTF. The CDR3 nucleotides are TGTGCCAGCTCACCGGTCCGGAACTCTGGGGCCAACGTCCTGACTTTC.

The chain is built from TRBV5-4 and TRBJ2-1; D is possibly TRBD1 (6 bases). Between the trimmed V and J ends, which lost 5 bases and 7 bases, there was a span of 16 bases. Germline-derived CDR1 and CDR2 are SGHNT and YYREEE (reference sequence). The CDR3 has 14 amino acids. CDR3 in DNA: TGTGCCAGCAGAGAAAAAACAGGGTCAAATGAGCAGTTCTTC. Translated, it gives CASREKTGSNEQFF. Combining the CDR3 with reference TRBV5-4 and TRBJ2-1 gives the whole variable domain ETGVTQSPTHLIKTRGQQVTLRCSSQSGHNTVSWYQQALGQGPQFIFQYYREEENGRGNFPPRFSGLQFPNYSSELNVNALELDDSALYLCASREKTGSNEQFFGPGTRLTVL.

The gene calls are TRBV5-1 and TRBJ1-2; 10 nucleotides line up with TRBD1. The CDR3 is 18 residues long. Germline assignment: CDR1 SGHRS and CDR2 YFSETQ. Trimming at V came to 4 bases and at J to 4 bases, leaving 16 bases not matched to a gene. CDR3 in amino acids: CASSPQGTGANVPYGYTF. For the CDR3, the DNA is TGCGCCAGCAGCCCCCAAGGGACAGGGGCAAATGTTCCCTATGGCTACACCTTC.

The rearrangement uses TRBV15 and TRBJ2-1, with 10 bases fitting TRBD2. V shed 8 bases, J shed 4 bases, and the junction held 5 bases outside the gene matches. Germline CDR1 LNHNV, CDR2 YYDKDF (reference sequence). This CDR3 spans 14 amino acids. The CDR3 loop reads CATSETSGYNEQFF. As DNA, the CDR3 is TGTGCCACCTCGGAGACTAGCGGGTACAATGAGCAGTTCTTC. The full variable domain, its missing parts supplied by reference TRBV15 and TRBJ2-1, is DAMVIQNPRYQVTQFGKPVTLSCSQTLNHNVMYWYQQKSSQAPKLLFHYYDKDFNNEADTPDNFQSRRPNTSFCFLDIRSPGLGDTAMYLCATSETSGYNEQFFGPGTRLTVL.

This clone was found a few times. The chain employs TRBV2 and TRBJ1-5; D call uncertain. Trimming left V 6 bases short and J 5 bases short, with 14 bases between. This CDR3 contains 14 residues. In germline, CDR1 is SNHLY, CDR2 FYNNEI. CDR3 DNA sequence: TGTGCCAGCAGGGACCAAGGACCCTATCAGCCCCAGCATTTT. This sequence encodes CASRDQGPYQPQHF.

V and J are TRBV5-1 and TRBJ1-2; D possibly corresponds to TRBD1 (5 bases). Between the trimmed V and J ends, which lost 2 bases and 7 bases, there was a span of 12 bases. CDR1 and CDR2 from the germline V gene are SGHRS and YFSETQ. The CDR3 extends over 13 amino acids. CDR3 residues: CASSFDAGGGYTF. CDR3 coding DNA: TGCGCCAGCAGCTTTGACGCCGGGGGTGGCTACACCTTC.

The V and J genes are TRBV29-1 and TRBJ2-1; D is tentatively TRBD1 or TRBD2 (5 bases each). The V gene's germline CDR1 is SQVTM and CDR2 ANQGSEA. V shed 4 bases and J shed 8 bases, with 18 bases lying between them. CDR3 length: 14 residues. This CDR3 is CSVVWGLFSHEQFF. The CDR3 DNA sequence: TGCAGCGTTGTATGGGGGTTATTCTCCCATGAGCAGTTCTTC.

The chain has TRBV28 and TRBJ1-2, with D unresolved. V was pared by 1 base and J by 6 bases, with 12 bases between. The CDR3 is 14 residues long. The germline V gene has CDR1 MDHEN and CDR2 SYDVKM. The CDR3 bases are TGTGCCAGCAGTTTATTAGTACCAGTGGATGGCTACACCTTC. It codes for CASSLLVPVDGYTF.